This TCR beta chain was profiled in a study of T cells in localized non-small cell lung cancer. To note about this clone: What it binds is not known.

TCRdb's table, derived via immunoSEQ multiplex PCR, lists solely in-frame clones and lacks some. The sample shows around 100,000 clones, approximately 88% of them seen only once. Study-level results: Among the tissues sampled, uninvolved adjacent lung had the highest T cell clonality, above tumor.

Sequencing was performed on peripheral blood, taken before any cancer treatment. This receptor was taken from a man between 40 and 70 years old with stage I squamous cell lung carcinoma.

The CDR3 region is CASSEKGANSGNTIYF. The CDR3 nucleotides are TGTGCCAGCAGTGAAAAGGGGGCCAACTCTGGAAACACCATATATTTT. The chain combines TRBV2 with TRBJ1-3, with 7 bases fitting TRBD1. V was clipped by 2 bases and J by 0 bases; unmatched bases: 4. CDR1 is SNHLY and CDR2 is FYNNEI in the germline V gene. The CDR3 sequence is 16 residues long.